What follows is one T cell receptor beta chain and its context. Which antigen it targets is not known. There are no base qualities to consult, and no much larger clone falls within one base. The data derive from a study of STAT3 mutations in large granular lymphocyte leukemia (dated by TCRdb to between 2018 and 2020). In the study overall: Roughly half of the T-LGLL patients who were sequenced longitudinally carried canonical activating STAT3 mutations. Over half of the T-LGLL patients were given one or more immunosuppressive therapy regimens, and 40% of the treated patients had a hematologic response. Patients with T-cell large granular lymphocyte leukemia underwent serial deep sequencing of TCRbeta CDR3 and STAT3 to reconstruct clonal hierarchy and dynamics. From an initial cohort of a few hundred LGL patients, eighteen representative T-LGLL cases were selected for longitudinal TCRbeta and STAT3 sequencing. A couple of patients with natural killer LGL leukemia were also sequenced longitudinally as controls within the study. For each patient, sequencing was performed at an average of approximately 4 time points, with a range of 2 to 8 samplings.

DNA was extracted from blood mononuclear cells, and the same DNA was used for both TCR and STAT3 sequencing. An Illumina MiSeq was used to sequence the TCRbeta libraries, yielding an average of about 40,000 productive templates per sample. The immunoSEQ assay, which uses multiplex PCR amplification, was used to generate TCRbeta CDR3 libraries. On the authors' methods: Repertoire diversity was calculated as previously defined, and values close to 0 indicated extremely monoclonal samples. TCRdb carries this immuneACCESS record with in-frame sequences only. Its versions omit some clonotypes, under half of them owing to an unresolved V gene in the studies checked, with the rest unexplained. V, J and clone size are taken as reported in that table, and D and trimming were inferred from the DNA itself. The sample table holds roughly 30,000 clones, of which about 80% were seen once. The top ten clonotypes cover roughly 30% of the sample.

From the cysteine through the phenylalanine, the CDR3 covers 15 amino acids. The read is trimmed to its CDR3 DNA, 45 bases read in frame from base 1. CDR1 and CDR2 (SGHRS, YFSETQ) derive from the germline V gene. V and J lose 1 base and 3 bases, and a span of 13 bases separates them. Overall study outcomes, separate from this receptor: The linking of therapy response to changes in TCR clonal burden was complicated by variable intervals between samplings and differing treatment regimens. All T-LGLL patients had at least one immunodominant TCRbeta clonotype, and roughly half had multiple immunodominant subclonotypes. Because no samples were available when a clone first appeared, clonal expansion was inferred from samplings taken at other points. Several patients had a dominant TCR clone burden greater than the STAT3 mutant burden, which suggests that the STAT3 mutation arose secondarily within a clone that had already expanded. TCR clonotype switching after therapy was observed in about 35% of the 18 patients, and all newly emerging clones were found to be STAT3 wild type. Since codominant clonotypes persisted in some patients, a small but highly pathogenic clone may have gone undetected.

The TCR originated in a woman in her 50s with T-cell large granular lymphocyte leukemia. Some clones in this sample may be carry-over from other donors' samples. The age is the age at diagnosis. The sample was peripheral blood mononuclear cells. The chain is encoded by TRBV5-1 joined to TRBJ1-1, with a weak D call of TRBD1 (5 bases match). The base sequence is TGCGCCAGCAGCTTGTGGGGCGGTGGGGACACTGAAGCTTTCTTT. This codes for CASSLWGGGDTEAFF.